This record concerns one TCR beta chain sequence. The assay was immunoSEQ multiplex PCR, and TCRdb's table has in-frame clones only and misses some. The sample has 110,000 or so clones; approximately 90% are singletons. Germline V gene sequence: CDR1 LNHDA, CDR2 SQIVND (reference sequence). Trimming cost V 7 bases and J 7 bases; bases outside gene matches: 16. CDR3 length equals 17 residues. The data were taken from a study of control samples from healthy donors and cancer patients. The TCR was taken from a man aged 25-40 years in good health. The rearrangement links TRBV19 to TRBJ2-3; 11 bases agree with TRBD2. Source material: blood. The CDR3 loop reads CASTLRASGGNSNTQYF. In DNA form, the CDR3 reads TGTGCCAGTACCCTTAGGGCTAGCGGGGGGAATAGTAATACGCAGTATTTT.